Each of the 24 T cell receptor beta chains below was sequenced from the same sample in a study of blood T cells in healthy people across ages. The use of a sample-barcoded 5' primer and a J-beta primer mix characterized a second PCR of roughly 6 to 11 cycles. TCRdb reprocessed the 5' RACE reads via MiXCR and lists one record per CDR3 protein. The sample records roughly 800,000 distinct CDR3 sequences, roughly 35% being singletons. Specimen: blood. These receptors were taken from a man younger than 30 in good health.

This clonotype has at least ten counts. The V call is TRBV20-1, the J call TRBJ1-2; D is perhaps TRBD1 (6 bases). V was pared by 1 base and J by 1 base, with 10 bases between. Germline-derived CDR1 and CDR2 are DFQATT and SNEGSKA (reference sequence). The CDR3 consists of 14 residues. This CDR3 is CSARGGGINYGYTF. The CDR3 nucleotides read TGCAGTGCTAGAGGAGGGGGGATTAACTATGGCTACACCTTC.

This clonotype has a count of ten or more. The chain employs TRBV15 and TRBJ2-1; the match to TRBD2 covers 11 bases. Germline V gene data show CDR1 as LNHNV and CDR2 as YYDKDF (reference sequence). The J segment lost 7 bases and the V segment lost 3 bases, leaving 2 bases of the junction unmatched. This CDR3 spans 14 amino acids. The CDR3 spells CATSSRLAGNEQFF. CDR3 nucleotides: TGTGCCACCAGCAGTCGACTAGCGGGGAATGAGCAGTTCTTC.

This clonotype was seen a handful of times. This sequence joins TRBV19 and TRBJ2-7; D gene ambiguous. Germline CDR1 is LNHDA and CDR2 is SQIVND (reference sequence). The V gene lost 6 bases and the J gene lost 0 bases, with 12 bases spanning the gap. There are 14 residues in the CDR3. CDR3 residues: CASSSTANSYEQYF. CDR3 DNA sequence: TGTGCCAGTAGCTCAACCGCAAACTCCTACGAGCAGTACTTC.

The V and J genes are TRBV7-2 and TRBJ1-3; 8 bases are a match to TRBD1. CDR3 length: 15 amino acids. With V trimmed by 2 bases and J by 4 bases, 4 bases remained unmatched. Germline V CDR1 and CDR2: SGHTA, FQGNSA. The CDR3 coding sequence is TGTGCCAGCAGCTTACAGGGGGCAACAGGAAACACCATATATTTT. Its protein product is CASSLQGATGNTIYF.

This clonotype was detected a few times. The chain combines TRBV3-1 with TRBJ2-1; D ambiguous. V lost 7 bases to trimming and J lost 0 bases, with 28 bases between them. The CDR3 has 20 amino acids. Germline V CDR1 and CDR2: LGHDT, YNNKEL (reference sequence). The CDR3 DNA follows: TGTGCCAGCACCCTCAATTGGGGAACGAAGACCGCTAGCTCCTACAATGAGCAGTTCTTC. Amino acids: CASTLNWGTKTASSYNEQFF.

About this clonotype itself: Being one base from a much bigger clone, this may be a read error. This rearrangement joins TRBV27 to TRBJ2-7; 8 bases match TRBD2. CDR1 and CDR2 (germline): MNHEY, SMNVEV (reference sequence). CDR3 length: 17 residues. V shed 3 bases and J 7 bases; nucleotides not matched to a gene: 17. The CDR3 DNA reads as TGTGCCAGCAGTTTGGTCGGGGGGGGAAAGATGTACAATGAGCAGTACTTC. Encoded protein: CASSLVGGGKMYNEQYF.

The V call is TRBV5-5, the J call TRBJ2-5; D is ambiguous. The CDR3 has 14 amino acids. The V end was cut by 4 bases, the J end by 6 bases, with 16 bases between. Germline CDR1 reads SGHKS; CDR2 reads YYEKEE (reference sequence). CDR3 region: CASSPVTTSKTQYF. For the CDR3, the DNA is TGTGCCAGCAGCCCGGTCACAACCTCGAAGACCCAGTACTTC. Combining the CDR3 with reference TRBV5-5 and TRBJ2-5 gives the whole variable domain DAGVTQSPTHLIKTRGQQVTLRCSPISGHKSVSWYQQVLGQGPQFIFQYYEKEERGRGNFPDRFSARQFPNYSSELNVNALLLGDSALYLCASSPVTTSKTQYFGPGTRLLVL.

This clonotype was counted a few times. The V gene is TRBV7-3, the J gene TRBJ2-2; maybe TRBD2 (6 bases). In germline, CDR1 is SGHTA, CDR2 FQGTGA. V was clipped by 1 base and J by 5 bases, with 8 bases between them. The CDR3 is 14 residues long. This CDR3 reads CASSLNAGTGELFF. The CDR3 coding sequence is TGTGCCAGCAGCTTAAATGCGGGAACCGGGGAGCTGTTTTTT. The entire variable domain, with the rest obtained from reference TRBV7-3 and TRBJ2-2, is as follows: GAGVSQTPSNKVTEKGKYVELRCDPISGHTALYWYRQSLGQGPEFLIYFQGTGAADDSGLPNDRFFAVRPEGSVSTLKIQRTERGDSAVYLCASSLNAGTGELFFGEGSRLTVL.

The CDR3 bases are TGTGCCAGCAGCCAGAGCCAAAACTTGAGCTCCTACAATGAGCAGTTCTTC. Translated, it gives CASSQSQNLSSYNEQFF. The chain links TRBV3-1 to TRBJ2-1; D ambiguous. CDR1 is LGHDT, CDR2 YNNKEL, per germline (reference sequence). The CDR3 extends over 17 amino acids. Trimming stripped 3 bases from V and 0 bases from J, with 15 bases between.

The chain recombines TRBV4-1 with TRBJ2-7; D gene unclear. Trimming left V 0 bases short and J 5 bases short, with 17 bases between. The CDR3 contains 16 residues. Per the germline V gene, CDR1 is MGHRA and CDR2 is YSYEKL. CDR3 region: CASSQDNWERPDEQYF. As DNA, the CDR3 is TGCGCCAGCAGCCAAGATAATTGGGAACGGCCTGACGAGCAGTACTTC.

The CDR3 region is CAGRKASSGNTIYF. CDR3 in DNA: TGTGCCGGCCGTAAGGCGAGCTCTGGAAACACCATATATTTT. This rearrangement joins TRBV6-5 to TRBJ1-3, with D uncertain. V dropped 11 bases and J dropped 0 bases, with 14 bases sitting between them. The CDR3 length is 14 residues. From germline, CDR1 is MNHEY and CDR2 SVGAGI.

In the case of this clonotype: A much bigger clone sits one base away, suggesting this may be a read error. The chain is built from TRBV20-1 and TRBJ1-2; 8 positions match TRBD1. Unmatched junction bases numbered 11, after V lost 5 bases and J lost 3 bases. This CDR3 is 15 amino acids long. CDR1 and CDR2 (germline): DFQATT, SNEGSKA (reference sequence). The CDR3 protein is CSAYTGQGPDYGYTF. The CDR3 nucleotides are TGCAGTGCTTACACCGGACAGGGACCAGACTATGGCTACACCTTC.

The rearrangement uses TRBV10-2 and TRBJ2-5; no firm D call. Germline V gene data show CDR1 as WSHSY and CDR2 as SAAADI. Deletions cut 3 bases from V and 2 bases from J, with 16 bases between. The CDR3 contains 16 residues. CDR3 bases: TGCGCCAGCAGTGACAGGCCATTGTGGGGTCAAGAGACCCAGTACTTC. Protein sequence: CASSDRPLWGQETQYF.

This clonotype came up a few times. The chain carries TRBV7-2 and TRBJ1-2; TRBD1 matches 8 bases. CDR3 size: 16 residues. V dropped 4 bases and J dropped 4; count of bases not matched to a gene: 11. Per germline, CDR1 SGHTA and CDR2 FQGNSA. The DNA for the CDR3 is TGTGCCAGCAGCTCGGATGGGACAGGCGATTTCTATGGCTACACCTTC. This encodes CASSSDGTGDFYGYTF.

This clonotype has a handful of counts. The gene calls are TRBV20-1 and TRBJ1-5, with D unresolved. The CDR3 consists of 17 residues. With 0 bases removed from V and 0 bases from J, the gap between germline ends came to 15 bases. Germline loops: CDR1 DFQATT, CDR2 SNEGSKA (reference sequence). The CDR3 region is CSARDASAGGSNQPQHF. The CDR3 DNA follows: TGCAGTGCTAGAGATGCATCAGCCGGCGGTAGCAATCAGCCCCAGCATTTT.

J is TRBJ1-3 and V is TRBV30; the D is unclear. The ends were cut back, 1 base at V and 1 base at J, with 11 bases in the middle. This CDR3 has 15 residues. Germline V lookup: CDR1 GTSNPN, CDR2 SVGIG (reference sequence). The CDR3 coding sequence is TGTGCCTGGAGTGAGGTTAGGACGTCTGGAAACACCATATATTTT. Translating gives CAWSEVRTSGNTIYF.

This clonotype appeared a few times. The chain uses TRBV6-5 and TRBJ1-5; no firm D call. This CDR3 has 15 residues. V gave up 2 bases and J gave up 0 bases, with 8 bases separating them. From germline, CDR1 is MNHEY and CDR2 SVGAGI. CDR3 bases: TGTGCCAGCAGTTACAGGCGGACTAGCAATCAGCCCCAGCATTTT. It yields the protein CASSYRRTSNQPQHF.

This clonotype appeared many times. The chain has TRBV12-3 or TRBV12-4 and TRBJ2-3; 7 bases agree with TRBD2. CDR3 length: 17 residues. V trimming: 5 bases; J trimming: 2 bases; junction bases outside the gene matches: 13. CDR3 in amino acids: CASSPAVSGVYTDTQYF. CDR3 sequence (DNA): TGTGCCAGCAGTCCCGCGGTCAGCGGGGTATACACAGATACGCAGTATTTT.

Many counts were recorded for this clonotype. The CDR3 DNA reads TGTGCCAGCACCCCGACGTCCCCAAATTCACCCCTCCACTTT. Translating it yields CASTPTSPNSPLHF. This chain joins TRBV12-3 or TRBV12-4 and TRBJ1-6, with D unresolved. Trimming removed 7 bases at V and 7 bases at J, with 14 bases between. The CDR3 sequence is 14 residues long.

This clonotype was seen once. Compared with germline, one end of the junction differs, possibly owing to a read error. The CDR3 DNA reads TGTGCCAGCAGTGTTTCAGCATATAACTATGGCCACACCTTC. This gives the protein CASSVSAYNYGHTF. The gene calls are TRBV2 and TRBJ1-2; D ambiguous. The length of the CDR3 is 14 residues. CDR1 SNHLY and CDR2 FYNNEI come from the germline V gene.

The CDR3 sequence: CSATRVRSSYEQYF. The CDR3 coding sequence is TGCAGTGCCACCCGGGTCAGGAGCTCCTACGAGCAGTACTTC. The V and J genes are TRBV20-1 and TRBJ2-7; D not certain. The V end was cut by 6 bases, the J end by 0 bases, with 15 bases between. The germline gives CDR1 DFQATT, CDR2 SNEGSKA (reference sequence). This CDR3 is built from 14 residues.

This clonotype was seen more than once but under ten times. The chain employs TRBV7-9 and TRBJ2-1; D may be TRBD2 (7 bases). CDR1 and CDR2 from the germline V gene are SEHNR and FQNEAQ (reference sequence). V was clipped by 0 bases and J by 1 base, with 19 bases between them. CDR3 length equals 19 residues. The CDR3 region is CASSLALGGTRRSYNEQFF. The CDR3 bases are TGTGCCAGCAGCTTAGCGCTGGGGGGGACAAGGAGGTCCTACAATGAGCAGTTCTTC.

This clonotype was counted a few times. The V and J genes are TRBV30 and TRBJ2-7, with D maybe TRBD2 (5 bases). V dropped 0 bases and J dropped 3 bases, with 6 bases sitting between them. This CDR3 comprises 12 residues. Looked up from germline, CDR1 is GTSNPN and CDR2 is SVGIG (reference sequence). Here the CDR3 reads CAWSVEGYEQYF. DNA of the CDR3: TGTGCCTGGAGTGTCGAGGGCTACGAGCAGTACTTC.

The gene calls are TRBV7-2 and TRBJ1-4, with 10 positions matching TRBD1. Germline lookup yields CDR1 SGHTA and CDR2 FQGNSA. This CDR3 has 15 amino acids. V lost 3 bases, J lost 7 bases, and 5 bases stayed unmatched. The CDR3 sequence is CASSLGTGAVEKLFF. The CDR3, as DNA: TGTGCCAGCAGCTTGGGGACAGGGGCGGTTGAAAAACTGTTTTTT.